This passage covers 6 T cell receptor beta chains from one sample sequenced in a study of control samples from healthy donors and cancer patients. Profiling relied on immunoSEQ multiplex PCR, and the TCRdb table lists in-frame clones only, not all of them. There are 100,000 to 120,000 clones in the sample; around 87% occur only once, and approximately 3.7% lies in the top ten. The source material was PBMCs. Receptors originate from a woman aged 55-75 years with lung cancer.

The chain links TRBV11-3 to TRBJ1-4; no definite D call. The length of the CDR3 is 15 residues. V lost 0 bases, J lost 8 bases, and 13 bases lay in between. Germline V lookup: CDR1 SGHNT, CDR2 YENEEA. CDR3 amino acids: CASSLERGLNEKLFF. CDR3 sequence (DNA): TGTGCCAGCAGCTTAGAGCGAGGGTTGAACGAAAAACTGTTTTTT.

This chain links TRBV21-1 with TRBJ1-5. TRBV21-1 is a recognized pseudogene. The CDR3 length is 15 residues. In DNA form, the CDR3 reads TGTGCCAGCAGCAATCCCAACCTTGGGAATCAGCCCCAGCATTTT. Protein: CASSNPNLGNQPQHF.

The rearrangement links TRBV6-2 or TRBV6-3 to TRBJ2-7; 10 nucleotides align to TRBD2. The trim removed 6 bases at V and 0 bases at J, leaving 5 bases unmatched. The germline gives CDR1 MNHEY, CDR2 SVGEGT. The CDR3 spans 15 residues. Here the CDR3 DNA reads TGTGCCAGCAGACCTCCTAGCGGGAGCTCCTACGAGCAGTACTTC. Its translation is CASRPPSGSSYEQYF.

This chain joins TRBV28 and TRBJ1-1; D is ambiguous. CDR3 length: 13 amino acids. Germline lookup yields CDR1 MDHEN and CDR2 SYDVKM. V was shortened by 6 bases and J by 1 base, with 9 bases between the two germline ends. The CDR3 spells CASRLASNTEAFF. CDR3 DNA sequence: TGTGCCAGCAGATTGGCCTCGAACACTGAAGCTTTCTTT.

V usage is TRBV9 and J usage is TRBJ2-2; a possible D gene is TRBD1 (5 bases). The CDR3 totals 14 residues. The germline V gene has CDR1 SGDLS and CDR2 YYNGEE. V was trimmed by 3 bases and J by 8 bases, leaving 14 bases between them. The CDR3 DNA sequence: TGTGCCAGCAGCGAAGGCAGCCCAGGGGGGGAGCTGTTTTTT. Encoded protein: CASSEGSPGGELFF.

The chain uses TRBV21-1 and TRBJ1-3; the DNA was not compared with TRBD1, the D call given in the table. TRBV21-1 is assigned pseudogene status. This CDR3 comprises 17 residues. CDR3 protein: CASSKVAGAYCGNTIYF. CDR3 sequence (DNA): TGTGCCAGCAGCAAAGTGGCAGGGGCATACTGCGGAAACACCATATATTTT.